These T cell receptor beta chains were read from a single sample in a study of read filtering for tumor transcriptome and immune sequencing. TCRdb re-derived calls from the reads in MiXCR, one entry per CDR3 protein. The sample has 93,000 or so distinct CDR3 sequences; about a fifth are singletons. The sequencing input was a population of CD138-negative cells sorted from bone marrow. The receptor set was obtained from a donor at least 40 years old with multiple myeloma. CDR3s include the opening cysteine and the closing phenylalanine or tryptophan. Fields, in order: clone size, J gene, D gene, V gene, CDR3 protein, CDR3 DNA. D genes are given only for firm matches. For some rows the clone size is stated as once, few or many, or as a class when expanded; others skip it.

size: many; J: TRBJ2-1; D: .; V: TRBV7-2; CDR3: CASSTRGHNEQFF; DNA: TGTGCCAGCAGCACGCGGGGTCACAATGAGCAGTTCTTC
size: many; J: TRBJ2-1; D: TRBD1; V: TRBV19; CDR3: CASSRDREDNEQFF; DNA: TGTGCCAGTAGCCGGGACAGGGAAGACAATGAGCAGTTCTTC
size: many; J: TRBJ2-6; D: TRBD1; V: TRBV20-1; CDR3: CSAPKNTGVVGVLTF; DNA: TGCAGTGCTCCAAAAAACACAGGGGTGGTTGGCGTCCTGACTTTC
size: many; J: TRBJ1-2; D: .; V: TRBV21-1; CDR3: CASKKESHYGYTF; DNA: TGTGCCAGCAAGAAGGAAAGCCACTATGGCTACACCTTC
size: .; J: TRBJ1-2; D: TRBD1; V: TRBV15; CDR3: CATRNDRGLDGYTF; DNA: TGTGCCACCAGGAACGACAGGGGGCTGGATGGCTACACCTTC
size: many; J: TRBJ2-4; D: .; V: TRBV4-1; CDR3: CASSRTPQDNIQYF; DNA: TGCGCCAGCAGCCGGACACCTCAGGACAACATTCAGTACTTC
size: .; J: TRBJ2-3; D: .; V: TRBV9; CDR3: CASSLKGDSTDTQDF; DNA: TGTGCCAGCAGCTTAAAGGGAGATAGCACAGATACGCAGGATTTT
size: once; J: TRBJ2-2; D: .; V: TRBV5-1; CDR3: CASSLVPGRNTVELFF; DNA: TGCGCCAGCAGCCTGGTACCGGGAAGGAACACCGTGGAGCTGTTTTTT
size: many; J: TRBJ2-1; D: .; V: TRBV20-1; CDR3: CSATDRNSYNEQFF; DNA: TGCAGTGCTACCGACAGGAACTCCTACAATGAGCAGTTCTTC
size: medium-sized; J: TRBJ2-1; D: .; V: TRBV18; CDR3: CASYPGEGANEQFF; DNA: TGTGCCAGCTACCCTGGGGAGGGGGCGAATGAGCAGTTCTTC
size: many; J: TRBJ1-2; D: .; V: TRBV7-9; CDR3: CASSLDEGVNYGYTF; DNA: TGTGCCAGCAGCTTAGACGAAGGGGTAAACTATGGCTACACCTTC
size: .; J: TRBJ1-5; D: TRBD1; V: TRBV28; CDR3: CATRTGGHSNQPQHF; DNA: TGTGCCACCCGGACAGGGGGCCATAGCAATCAGCCCCAGCATTTT
size: .; J: TRBJ1-4; D: .; V: TRBV5-1; CDR3: CASRGEGPEKLFF; DNA: TGCGCCAGCAGGGGAGAGGGTCCCGAAAAACTGTTTTTT
size: many; J: TRBJ2-2; D: .; V: TRBV5-1; CDR3: CASSRGSAGELFF; DNA: TGCGCCAGCAGCAGGGGGTCCGCTGGGGAGCTGTTTTTT
size: .; J: TRBJ1-2; D: .; V: TRBV7-9; CDR3: CASSEWRQVSNYGYTF; DNA: TGTGCCAGCAGCGAATGGAGACAGGTCTCTAACTATGGCTACACCTTC
size: many; J: TRBJ2-2; D: TRBD1; V: TRBV29-1; CDR3: CSAATGQGFGELFF; DNA: TGCAGCGCCGCAACGGGACAGGGTTTCGGGGAGCTGTTTTTT
size: .; J: TRBJ2-7; D: TRBD1; V: TRBV12-3/TRBV12-4; CDR3: CASASGTGRMHF; DNA: TGTGCCAGTGCCTCCGGGACAGGGAGGATGCACTTC
size: many; J: TRBJ2-3; D: .; V: TRBV20-1; CDR3: CSAGGGGAVDTQYF; DNA: TGCAGTGCTGGGGGCGGGGGCGCGGTAGATACGCAGTATTTT
size: many; J: TRBJ2-1; D: TRBD2; V: TRBV12-3/TRBV12-4; CDR3: CASSFYSGTNNEQFF; DNA: TGTGCCAGCAGTTTCTATAGCGGGACCAACAATGAGCAGTTCTTC
size: many; J: TRBJ2-1; D: .; V: TRBV29-1; CDR3: CSVAIVNEQFF; DNA: TGCAGCGTTGCTATCGTCAATGAGCAGTTCTTC
size: .; J: TRBJ1-3; D: TRBD1; V: TRBV5-1; CDR3: CAGSPSIRQGSGNTIYF; DNA: TGCGCCGGCAGCCCGTCCATTCGACAGGGCTCTGGAAACACCATATATTTT
size: many; J: TRBJ2-7; D: TRBD2; V: TRBV4-1; CDR3: CASSQVFLAAEEQYF; DNA: TGCGCCAGCAGCCAAGTTTTCCTAGCGGCGGAAGAGCAGTACTTC
size: many; J: TRBJ2-7; D: .; V: TRBV2; CDR3: CASSDQGIALLYEQYF; DNA: TGTGCCAGCAGTGATCAGGGTATCGCCTTACTATACGAGCAGTACTTC
size: .; J: TRBJ1-3; D: .; V: TRBV12-3/TRBV12-4; CDR3: CASRGSGNTIYF; DNA: TGTGCCAGCAGGGGGTCTGGAAACACCATATATTTT
size: few; J: TRBJ1-2; D: .; V: TRBV12-3/TRBV12-4; CDR3: CASRNTENYGYTF; DNA: TGTGCCAGCAGGAATACGGAGAACTATGGCTACACCTTC
size: many; J: TRBJ1-4; D: TRBD1; V: TRBV2; CDR3: CASRLQGVPNEKLFF; DNA: TGTGCCAGCAGGCTACAGGGGGTACCGAATGAAAAACTGTTTTTT
size: few; J: TRBJ2-5; D: .; V: TRBV6-2/TRBV6-3; CDR3: CASSYSMSTARTQYF; DNA: TGTGCCAGCAGTTACTCGATGTCAACGGCCCGGACCCAGTACTTC